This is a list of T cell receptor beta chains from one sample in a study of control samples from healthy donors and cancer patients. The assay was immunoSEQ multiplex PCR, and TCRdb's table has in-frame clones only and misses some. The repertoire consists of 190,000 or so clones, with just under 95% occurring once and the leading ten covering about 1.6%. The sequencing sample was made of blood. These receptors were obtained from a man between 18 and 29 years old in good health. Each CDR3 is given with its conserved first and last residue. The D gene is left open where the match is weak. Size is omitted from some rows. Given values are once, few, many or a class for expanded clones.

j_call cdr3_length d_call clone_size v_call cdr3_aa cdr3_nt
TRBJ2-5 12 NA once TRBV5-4 CASSLAQETQYF TGTGCCAGCAGCTTGGCCCAAGAGACCCAGTACTTC
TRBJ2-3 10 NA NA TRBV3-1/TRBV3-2 CASGPDTQYF TGTGCCAGCGGTCCAGATACGCAGTATTTT
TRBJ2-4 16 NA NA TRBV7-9 CASGRGPSNAKNIQYF TGTGCCAGCGGCAGAGGACCATCAAACGCCAAAAACATTCAGTACTTC
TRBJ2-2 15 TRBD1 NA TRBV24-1 CATSADRGSAGELFF TGTGCCACCAGCGCCGACAGGGGATCGGCCGGGGAGCTGTTTTTT
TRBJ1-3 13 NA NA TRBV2 CASSPGFGNTIYF TGTGCCAGCTCGCCGGGGTTTGGAAACACCATATATTTT
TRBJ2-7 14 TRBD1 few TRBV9 CASNRDREDYEQYF TGTGCCAGCAATCGGGACAGGGAAGATTACGAGCAGTACTTC
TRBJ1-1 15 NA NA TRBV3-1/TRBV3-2 CASSDTGTQRAEAFF TGTGCCAGCAGTGACACAGGAACCCAACGGGCTGAAGCTTTCTTT
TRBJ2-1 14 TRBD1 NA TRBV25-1 CASRDRRRNNEQFF TGTGCCAGCAGGGACAGGCGGCGGAACAATGAGCAGTTCTTC
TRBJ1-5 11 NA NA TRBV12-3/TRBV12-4 CASSSSRTQHF TGTGCCAGCAGTAGTAGTCGGACCCAGCATTTT
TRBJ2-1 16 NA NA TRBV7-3 CASSLNRDLRGNEQFF TGTGCCAGCAGCCTAAACCGGGACTTGAGGGGAAATGAGCAGTTCTTC
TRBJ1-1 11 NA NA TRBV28 CASSFGAEAFF TGTGCCAGCAGTTTCGGGGCTGAAGCTTTCTTT
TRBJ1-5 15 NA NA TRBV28 CASSHSQGPDVPQHF TGTGCCAGCAGCCACTCACAGGGACCTGATGTGCCCCAGCATTTT
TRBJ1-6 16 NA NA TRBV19 CASSLGRGTTNSPLHF TGTGCCAGTAGCCTCGGCAGGGGCACCACTAATTCACCCCTCCACTTT
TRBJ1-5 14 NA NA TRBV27 CASRGTDSNQPQHF TGTGCCAGCAGGGGGACGGATAGCAATCAGCCCCAGCATTTT
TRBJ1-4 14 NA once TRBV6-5 CASSSGTSNEKLFF TGTGCCAGCAGTTCAGGGACCTCTAATGAAAAACTGTTTTTT
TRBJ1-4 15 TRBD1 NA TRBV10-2 CASSVGQAWNEKLFF TGCGCCAGCAGTGTAGGACAGGCCTGGAATGAAAAACTGTTTTTT
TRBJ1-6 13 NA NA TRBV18 CASSPGGGTPLHF TGTGCCAGCTCACCAGGGGGAGGGACACCCCTCCACTTT
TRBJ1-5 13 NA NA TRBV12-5 CASGSQGNQPQHF TGTGCTAGTGGTTCCCAGGGAAATCAGCCCCAGCATTTT
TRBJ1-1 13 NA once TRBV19 CASRDRTNTEAFF TGTGCCAGTAGAGACAGGACGAACACTGAAGCTTTCTTT
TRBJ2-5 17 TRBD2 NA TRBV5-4 CASSLGGLAGGPETQYF TGTGCCAGCAGCTTAGGCGGACTAGCGGGGGGGCCGGAGACCCAGTACTTC
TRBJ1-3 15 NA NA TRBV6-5 CASVSVGGSGNTIYF TGTGCCAGCGTCTCAGTGGGGGGCTCTGGAAACACCATATATTTT
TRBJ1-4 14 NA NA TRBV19 CASTTSSLGEKLFF TGTGCCAGTACCACTTCTTCGCTGGGTGAAAAACTGTTTTTT
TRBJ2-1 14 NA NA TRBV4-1 CASSQDREYNEQFF TGCGCCAGCAGCCAAGACCGAGAATACAATGAGCAGTTCTTC
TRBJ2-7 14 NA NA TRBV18 CASSRDTQGVEQYF TGTGCCAGCTCGCGAGATACACAGGGAGTGGAGCAGTACTTC
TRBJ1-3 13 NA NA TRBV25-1 CASSEFRRDTIYF TGTGCCAGCAGTGAATTTAGGCGGGACACCATATATTTT
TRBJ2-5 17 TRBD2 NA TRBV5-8 CASSQWASGGPPETQYF TGTGCCAGCAGCCAGTGGGCTAGCGGGGGCCCTCCAGAGACCCAGTACTTC
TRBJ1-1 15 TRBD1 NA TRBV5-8 CASSVTGTDYTEAFF TGTGCCAGCAGCGTTACCGGGACAGATTACACTGAAGCTTTCTTT